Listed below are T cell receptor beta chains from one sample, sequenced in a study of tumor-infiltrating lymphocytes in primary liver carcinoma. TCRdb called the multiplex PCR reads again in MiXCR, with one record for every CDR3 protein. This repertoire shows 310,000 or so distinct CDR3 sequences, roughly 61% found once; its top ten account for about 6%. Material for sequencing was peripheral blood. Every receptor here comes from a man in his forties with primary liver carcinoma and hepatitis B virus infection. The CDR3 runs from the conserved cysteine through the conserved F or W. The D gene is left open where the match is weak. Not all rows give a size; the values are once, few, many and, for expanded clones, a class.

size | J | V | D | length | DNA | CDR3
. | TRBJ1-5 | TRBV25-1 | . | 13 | TGTGCCAGCAGTGGGGGGGGCTTACAGCCCCAGCATTTT | CASSGGGLQPQHF
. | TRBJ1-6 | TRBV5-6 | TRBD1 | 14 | TGTGCCAGCAGCTTACCGGGACAGGATTCACCCCTCCACTTT | CASSLPGQDSPLHF
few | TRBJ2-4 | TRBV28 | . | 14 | TGTGCCAGCAGTGCCCAGGCGCTTAATAACATTCAGTACTTC | CASSAQALNNIQYF
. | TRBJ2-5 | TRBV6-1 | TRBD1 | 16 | TGTGCCAGCACCCCCGGACAGGGGAACGGGATGGGGGCCCAGTACTTT | CASTPGQGNGMGAQYF
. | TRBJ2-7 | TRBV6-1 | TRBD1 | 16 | TGTGCCAGCAGTGTATCCCGGACAGGGGGCTCCTACGAGCAGTACTTC | CASSVSRTGGSYEQYF
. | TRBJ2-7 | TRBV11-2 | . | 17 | TGTGCCAGCAGCCCCGCTGGGCGTGACAACTTGAACTACGAGCAGTACTTC | CASSPAGRDNLNYEQYF
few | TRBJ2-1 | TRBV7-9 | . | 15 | TGTGCCAGCACCCCCGACCGGGCGGGCAACAATGAGCAGTTCTTC | CASTPDRAGNNEQFF
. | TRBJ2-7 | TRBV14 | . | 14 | TGTGCCAGCAGCCCTACTTTGGGGCCCTACGAGCTGTACTTC | CASSPTLGPYELYF
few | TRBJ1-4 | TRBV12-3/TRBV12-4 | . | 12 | TGTGCCAGCAGTTTTGGGGATGAAAAACTGTTTTTT | CASSFGDEKLFF
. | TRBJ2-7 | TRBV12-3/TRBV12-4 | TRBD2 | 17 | TGTGCCAGCAGTTTAGCCTGGGGGGGGTTGGCCCCCTACGAGCAGTACTTC | CASSLAWGGLAPYEQYF
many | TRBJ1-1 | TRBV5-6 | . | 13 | TGTGCCAGCAGCTTTTCGGGTCGACCTGAAGCTTTCTTT | CASSFSGRPEAFF
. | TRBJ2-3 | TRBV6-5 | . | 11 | TGTGCCAGCAGTTTCACAGATACGCAGTGTTTT | CASSFTDTQCF
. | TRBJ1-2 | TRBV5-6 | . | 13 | TGTGTCAGCAGCTTGAACGGTCTCTATGGTTACACCTTC | CVSSLNGLYGYTF
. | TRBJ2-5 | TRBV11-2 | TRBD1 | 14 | TGTGCCAGCAGCCCGGACAGGTTACCAGGGACCCGGTACTTT | CASSPDRLPGTRYF
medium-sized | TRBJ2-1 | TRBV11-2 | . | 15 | TGTGCCAGCAGCTTAGCGGGTGACCCCTACAATGAGCAGTTCTTC | CASSLAGDPYNEQFF
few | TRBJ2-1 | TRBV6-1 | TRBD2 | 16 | TGTGCCAGCAGTGCTCTAGCGGGAGGACCCTACAATGAGCAGTTCTTC | CASSALAGGPYNEQFF
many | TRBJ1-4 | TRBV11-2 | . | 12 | TGTGCCAGCAGCTTAAACCGGGACGACGTGTTTTTT | CASSLNRDDVFF
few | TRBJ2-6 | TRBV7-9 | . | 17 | TGTGCCAGCAGCTTAGGAAGGGCAGGGGCTGGGGCCAACGTCCTGACTTTC | CASSLGRAGAGANVLTF
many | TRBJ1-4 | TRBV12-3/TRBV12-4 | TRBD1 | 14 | TGTGCCAGCAGCTCGACAGGGGGTGAGGAAAAACTGTTTTTT | CASSSTGGEEKLFF
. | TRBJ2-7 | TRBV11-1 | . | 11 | TGTGTCAGCAGCTTGGGGTACGAGCAGTATTTC | CVSSLGYEQYF
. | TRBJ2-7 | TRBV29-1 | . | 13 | TGCAGCGTTGGTGTCGGGGCAAAATACGAGCAGTACTTC | CSVGVGAKYEQYF
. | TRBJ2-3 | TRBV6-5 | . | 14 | TGTGCCAGCAGTTACCCACTAGCCCCAGATACGCAGTATTTT | CASSYPLAPDTQYF